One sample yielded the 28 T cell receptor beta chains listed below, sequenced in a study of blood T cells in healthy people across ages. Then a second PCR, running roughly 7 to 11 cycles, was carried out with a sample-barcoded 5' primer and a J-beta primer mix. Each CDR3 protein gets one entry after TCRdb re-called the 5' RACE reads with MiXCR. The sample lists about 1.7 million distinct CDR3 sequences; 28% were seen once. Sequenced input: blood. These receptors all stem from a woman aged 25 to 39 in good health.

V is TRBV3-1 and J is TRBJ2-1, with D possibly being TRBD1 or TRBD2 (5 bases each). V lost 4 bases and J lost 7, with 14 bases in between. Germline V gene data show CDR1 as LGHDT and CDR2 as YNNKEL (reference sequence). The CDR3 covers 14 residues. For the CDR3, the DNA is TGTGCCAGCAGCCCACGACTGAGGGGTAATGAGCAGTTCTTC. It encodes CASSPRLRGNEQFF.

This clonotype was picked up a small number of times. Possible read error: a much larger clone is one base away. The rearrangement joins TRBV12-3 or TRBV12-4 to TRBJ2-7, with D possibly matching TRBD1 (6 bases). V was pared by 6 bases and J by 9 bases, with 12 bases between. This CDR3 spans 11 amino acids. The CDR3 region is CASRLDSSQYF. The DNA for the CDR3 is TGTGCCAGCAGGTTGGACAGCTCGCAGTACTTC.

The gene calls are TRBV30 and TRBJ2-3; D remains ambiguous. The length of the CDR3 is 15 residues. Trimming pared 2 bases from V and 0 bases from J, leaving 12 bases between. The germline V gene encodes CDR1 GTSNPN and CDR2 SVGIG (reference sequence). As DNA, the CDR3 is TGTGCCTGGAGTTCGGGCGGAGCTAGCACAGATACGCAGTATTTT. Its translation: CAWSSGGASTDTQYF.

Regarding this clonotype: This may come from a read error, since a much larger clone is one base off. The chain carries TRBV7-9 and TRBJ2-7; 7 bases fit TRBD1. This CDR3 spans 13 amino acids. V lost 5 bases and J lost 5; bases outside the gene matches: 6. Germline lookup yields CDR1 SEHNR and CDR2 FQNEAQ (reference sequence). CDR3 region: CASSTEQGNEQYF. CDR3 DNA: TGTGCCAGCAGCACCGAACAGGGGAACGAGCAGTACTTC.

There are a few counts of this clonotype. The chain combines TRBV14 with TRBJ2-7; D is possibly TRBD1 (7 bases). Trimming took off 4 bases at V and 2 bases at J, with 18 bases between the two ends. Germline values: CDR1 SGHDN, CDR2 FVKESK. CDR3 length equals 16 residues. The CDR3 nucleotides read TGTGCCAGCAGCCCCCCGCGACAGGGAGGAGCCTACGAGCAGTACTTC. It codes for CASSPPRQGGAYEQYF.

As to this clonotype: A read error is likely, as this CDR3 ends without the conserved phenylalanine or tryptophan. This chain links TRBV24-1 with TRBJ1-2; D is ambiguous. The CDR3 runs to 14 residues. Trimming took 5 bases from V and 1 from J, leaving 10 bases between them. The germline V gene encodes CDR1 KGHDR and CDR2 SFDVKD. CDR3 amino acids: CATSAGLINYGYTV. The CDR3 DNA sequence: TGTGCCACCAGTGCCGGGCTGATTAACTATGGCTACACCGTC.

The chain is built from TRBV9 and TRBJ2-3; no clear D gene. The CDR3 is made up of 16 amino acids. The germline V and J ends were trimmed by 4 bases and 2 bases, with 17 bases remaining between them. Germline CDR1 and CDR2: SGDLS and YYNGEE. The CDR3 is CASSPRSGQNTDTQYF. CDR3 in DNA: TGTGCCAGCAGCCCGAGGTCCGGTCAGAACACAGATACGCAGTATTTT.

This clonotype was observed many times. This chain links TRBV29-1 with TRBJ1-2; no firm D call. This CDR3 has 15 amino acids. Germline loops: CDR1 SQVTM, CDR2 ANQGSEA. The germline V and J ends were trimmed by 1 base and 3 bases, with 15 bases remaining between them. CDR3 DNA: TGCAGCGTTGAAGCGTTACGGGGTGCGGACTATGGCTACACCTTC. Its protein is CSVEALRGADYGYTF.

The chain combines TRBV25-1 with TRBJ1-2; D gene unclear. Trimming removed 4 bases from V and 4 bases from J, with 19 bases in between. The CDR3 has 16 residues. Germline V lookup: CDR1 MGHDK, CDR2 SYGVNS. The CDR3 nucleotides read TGTGCCAGCAGTGGGGCCGGAAAGGGAGTTACCTATGGCTACACCTTC. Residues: CASSGAGKGVTYGYTF.

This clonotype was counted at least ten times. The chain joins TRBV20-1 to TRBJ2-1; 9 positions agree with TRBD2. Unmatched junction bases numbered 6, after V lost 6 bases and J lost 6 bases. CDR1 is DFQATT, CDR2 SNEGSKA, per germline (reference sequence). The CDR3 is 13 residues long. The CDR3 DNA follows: TGCAGTGCAAAACTGACTAGCGGCAATGAGCAGTTCTTC. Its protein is CSAKLTSGNEQFF.

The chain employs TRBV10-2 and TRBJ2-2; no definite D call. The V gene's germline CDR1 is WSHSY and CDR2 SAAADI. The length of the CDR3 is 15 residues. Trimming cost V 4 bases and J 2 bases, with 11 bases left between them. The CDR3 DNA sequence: TGCGCCAGCAGTGTGGTCAGGAGTAACACCGGGGAGCTGTTTTTT. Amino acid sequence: CASSVVRSNTGELFF.

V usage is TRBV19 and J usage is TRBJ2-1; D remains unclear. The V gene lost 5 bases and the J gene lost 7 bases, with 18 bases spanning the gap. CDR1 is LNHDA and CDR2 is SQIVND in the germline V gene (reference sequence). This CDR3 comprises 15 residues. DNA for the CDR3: TGTGCCAGTAGTCCTGACACCTCCAGCAGGAATGAGCAGTTCTTC. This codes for CASSPDTSSRNEQFF. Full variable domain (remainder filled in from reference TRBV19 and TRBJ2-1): DGGITQSPKYLFRKEGQNVTLSCEQNLNHDAMYWYRQDPGQGLRLIYYSQIVNDFQKGDIAEGYSVSREKKESFPLTVTSAQKNPTAFYLCASSPDTSSRNEQFFGPGTRLTVL.

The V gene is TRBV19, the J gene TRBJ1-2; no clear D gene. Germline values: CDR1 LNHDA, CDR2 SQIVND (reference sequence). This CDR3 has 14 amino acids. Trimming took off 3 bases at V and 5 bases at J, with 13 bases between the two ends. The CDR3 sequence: CASSITAMTYGYTF. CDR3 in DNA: TGTGCCAGTAGTATCACGGCAATGACTTATGGCTACACCTTC. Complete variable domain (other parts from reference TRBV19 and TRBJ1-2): DGGITQSPKYLFRKEGQNVTLSCEQNLNHDAMYWYRQDPGQGLRLIYYSQIVNDFQKGDIAEGYSVSREKKESFPLTVTSAQKNPTAFYLCASSITAMTYGYTFGSGTRLTVV.

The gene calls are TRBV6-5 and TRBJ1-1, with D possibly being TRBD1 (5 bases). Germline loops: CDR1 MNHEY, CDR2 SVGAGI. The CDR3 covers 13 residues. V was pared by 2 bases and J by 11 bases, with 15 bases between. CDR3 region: CASSYGPDTVAFF. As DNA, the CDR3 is TGTGCCAGCAGTTACGGACCGGACACTGTCGCTTTCTTT.

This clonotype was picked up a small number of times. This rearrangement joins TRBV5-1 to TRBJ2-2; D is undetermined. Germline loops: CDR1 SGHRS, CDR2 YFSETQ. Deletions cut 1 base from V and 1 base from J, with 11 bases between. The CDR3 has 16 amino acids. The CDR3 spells CASSLFSNLNTGELFF. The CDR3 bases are TGCGCCAGCAGCTTGTTTAGTAACCTGAACACCGGGGAGCTGTTTTTT.

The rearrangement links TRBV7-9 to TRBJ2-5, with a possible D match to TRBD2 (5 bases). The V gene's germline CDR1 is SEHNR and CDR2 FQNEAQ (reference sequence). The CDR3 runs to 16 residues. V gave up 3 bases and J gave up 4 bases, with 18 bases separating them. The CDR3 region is CASSLGSAMEAETQYF. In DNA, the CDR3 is TGTGCCAGCAGCTTGGGTTCTGCTATGGAGGCAGAGACCCAGTACTTC.

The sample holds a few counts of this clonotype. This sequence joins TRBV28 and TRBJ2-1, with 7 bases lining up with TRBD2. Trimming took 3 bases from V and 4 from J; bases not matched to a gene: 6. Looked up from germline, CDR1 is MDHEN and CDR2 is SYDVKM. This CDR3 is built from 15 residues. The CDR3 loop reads CASSFGGSRYNEQFF. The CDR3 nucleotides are TGTGCCAGCAGTTTCGGCGGGAGCCGGTACAATGAGCAGTTCTTC.

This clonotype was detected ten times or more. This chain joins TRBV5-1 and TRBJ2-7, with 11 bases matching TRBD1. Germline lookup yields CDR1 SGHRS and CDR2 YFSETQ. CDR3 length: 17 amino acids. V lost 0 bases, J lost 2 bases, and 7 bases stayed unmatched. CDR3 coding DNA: TGCGCCAGCAGCTTGGTGGGAGGACAGGGGGCAACCTACGAGCAGTACTTC. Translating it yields CASSLVGGQGATYEQYF.

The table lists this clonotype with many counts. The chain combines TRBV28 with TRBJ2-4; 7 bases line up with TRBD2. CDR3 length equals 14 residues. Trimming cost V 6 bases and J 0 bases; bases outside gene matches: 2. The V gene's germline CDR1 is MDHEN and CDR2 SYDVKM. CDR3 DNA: TGTGCCAGCAGCTTAGCGGGAGCCAAAAACATTCAGTACTTC. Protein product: CASSLAGAKNIQYF.

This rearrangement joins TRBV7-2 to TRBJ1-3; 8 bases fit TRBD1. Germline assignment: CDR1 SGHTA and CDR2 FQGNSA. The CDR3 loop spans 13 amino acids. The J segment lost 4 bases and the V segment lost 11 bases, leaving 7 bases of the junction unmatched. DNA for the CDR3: TGTGCCGGTTCGACAGGGGTAGGAAACACCATATATTTT. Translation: CAGSTGVGNTIYF. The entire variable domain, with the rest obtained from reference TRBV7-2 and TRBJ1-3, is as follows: GAGVSQSPSNKVTEKGKDVELRCDPISGHTALYWYRQSLGQGLEFLIYFQGNSAPDKSGLPSDRFSAERTGGSVSTLTIQRTQQEDSAVYLCAGSTGVGNTIYFGEGSWLTVV.

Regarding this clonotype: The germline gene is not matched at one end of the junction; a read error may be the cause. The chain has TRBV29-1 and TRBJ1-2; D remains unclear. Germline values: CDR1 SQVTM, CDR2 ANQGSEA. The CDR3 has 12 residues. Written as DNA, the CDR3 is TGCAGCGGTGAATCGGGTGTTTATGGCTACACCTTC. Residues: CSGESGVYGYTF.

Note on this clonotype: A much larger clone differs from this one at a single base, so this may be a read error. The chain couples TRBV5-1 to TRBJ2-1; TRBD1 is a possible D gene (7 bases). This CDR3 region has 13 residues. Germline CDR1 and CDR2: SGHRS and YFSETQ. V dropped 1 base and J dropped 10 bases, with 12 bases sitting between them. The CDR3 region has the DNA TGCGCCAGCAGCTTGCAGGGGGGTTACGAGCAGTTCTTC. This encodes CASSLQGGYEQFF.

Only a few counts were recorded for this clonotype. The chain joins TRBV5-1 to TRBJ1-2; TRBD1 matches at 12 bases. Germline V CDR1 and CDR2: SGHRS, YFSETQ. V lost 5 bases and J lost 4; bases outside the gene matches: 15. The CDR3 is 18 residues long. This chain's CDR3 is CASRKSGTGGASGYGYTF. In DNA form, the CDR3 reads TGCGCCAGCAGAAAGTCCGGGACAGGGGGCGCGTCTGGCTATGGCTACACCTTC.

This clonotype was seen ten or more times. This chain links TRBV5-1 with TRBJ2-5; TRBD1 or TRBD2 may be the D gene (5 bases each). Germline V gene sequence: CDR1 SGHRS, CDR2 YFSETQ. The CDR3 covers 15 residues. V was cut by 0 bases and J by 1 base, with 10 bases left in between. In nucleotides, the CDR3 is TGCGCCAGCAGCTTGGTTGGGGGTATCCAAGAGACCCAGTACTTC. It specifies CASSLVGGIQETQYF.

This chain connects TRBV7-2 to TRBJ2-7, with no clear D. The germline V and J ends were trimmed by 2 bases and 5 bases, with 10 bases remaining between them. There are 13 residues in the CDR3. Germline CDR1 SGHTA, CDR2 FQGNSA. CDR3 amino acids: CASSLRAGDEQYF. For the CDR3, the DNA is TGTGCCAGCAGCTTAAGGGCAGGAGACGAGCAGTACTTC.

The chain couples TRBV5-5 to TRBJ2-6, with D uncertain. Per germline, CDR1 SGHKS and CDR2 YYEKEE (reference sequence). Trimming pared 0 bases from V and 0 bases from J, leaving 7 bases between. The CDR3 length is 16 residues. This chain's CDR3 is CASSLVVISGANVLTF. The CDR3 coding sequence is TGTGCCAGCAGCTTGGTAGTTATCTCTGGGGCCAACGTCCTGACTTTC.

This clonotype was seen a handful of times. The CDR3 sequence: CASSQDFQRTPYGYTF. In DNA form, the CDR3 reads TGCGCCAGCAGCCAAGATTTTCAGAGAACCCCCTATGGCTACACCTTC. The V and J genes are TRBV4-3 and TRBJ1-2; D not certain. V was trimmed by 0 bases and J by 4 bases, leaving 15 bases between them. The germline V gene encodes CDR1 LGHNA and CDR2 YSLEER. This CDR3 is 16 amino acids long.

CDR3 bases: TGTGCCAGCAGTTACAGGCAGATCACCGGGGAGCTGTTTTTT. Protein product: CASSYRQITGELFF. V usage is TRBV6-5 and J usage is TRBJ2-2; D remains unclear. Germline V lookup: CDR1 MNHEY, CDR2 SVGAGI. CDR3 length: 14 residues. V lost 2 bases and J lost 4, with 8 bases in between.